Sequencing of this T cell receptor beta chain was carried out in a study of human thymus T cells (dated by TCRdb to the early 2020s). With respect to the entire study: The study characterized TCR alpha and beta repertoires from seven to nine infant thymus samples and a few related peripheral blood samples. Donor ages ranged from roughly 7 to 250 days, and the cohort comprised over 5 male and a couple of female infants.

Relative to germline, V is 4 bases shorter and J is 1 base shorter, with 12 bases between their ends. The CDR3 numbers 15 residues from cysteine through phenylalanine. The CDR3 DNA has 45 bases and is translated from base 1. This clone was picked up one time. The specificity of this receptor is unknown. No base quality information exists; no much larger clone differs at one position. Study-wide conclusions, independent of this receptor: Usage of V and J gene segments appeared to be biased in both the thymic and the peripheral blood repertoires. On average, thymus samples gave roughly 740,000 unique TCRB clonotypes, whereas blood samples gave roughly 84,000. Highly overlapping thymic TCR repertoires among unrelated individuals were reported in the related research.

The immunoSEQ multiplex PCR assay was used to amplify the TCRB and TCRAD loci from a standardized quantity of quality-controlled genomic DNA. Amplicons spanned the V(D)J region at a length sufficient to cover the CDR3 and identify V and J genes. Amplicon sequencing was performed on an Illumina platform through the commercial immunoSEQ service. Per the source publication's procedure: Primer bias and sequencing errors were corrected as previously described, and TCRAD and TCRB definitions were based on the IMGT database. immunoSEQ Analyzer 3.0 and VDJTools were used for repertoire analysis, which covered basic statistics, V/J segment usage, diversity estimates, rarefaction and pairwise overlap. Diversity was estimated with Chao1, ChaoE, Efron-Thisted, Shannon and inverse Simpson indices, and also on datasets down-sampled to the smallest sample. Repertoire overlap used strict matching of CDR3 nucleotide sequence, V gene and J gene, with Jaccard-based multidimensional scaling clustering. TCRdb took this table from immuneACCESS and kept in-frame rearrangements with V and J called. Such tables lack part of the clones; where checked against another copy, unresolved V genes explain under half of the gap, and the rest is unexplained. The V and J calls and the clone size are those of that table, but D and trimming were determined from the DNA. For this sample the table gives about 78,000 clones, of which about 96% were detected only once. Approximately 0.03% of the sample is held by the ten biggest clonotypes.

The thymus tissue came from surgical resects taken out during corrective cardiac surgery. The donors were immunologically healthy infants in Finland who had open corrective cardiac surgery for congenital heart defects. After being mechanically released from the tissue, thymocytes were kept at -70 degrees C in pellets of about 8.5-32 million cells. Genomic DNA was extracted from frozen cell pellets with a QIAsymphony instrument. The rearranged segments are TRBV5-3 and TRBJ1-5, with an unclear D gene assignment. TRBV5-3 carries the ORF label, with uncertain function. The specimen sequenced was thymus tissue. The source is a boy under three years old with a congenital heart defect but otherwise immunologically healthy. The CDR3 loop reads CARSGRSQSNQPQHF. The nucleotides read TGTGCCAGAAGCGGACGGTCTCAGAGCAATCAGCCCCAGCATTTT.